Shown below are 22 T cell receptor beta chains from a single sample sequenced in a study of regulatory T cells in long-lasting Graves disease. The TCR beta library used iRepertoire HTBI primers with Arm-PCR amplification of CDR3. TCRdb used MiXCR to reprocess the multiplex PCR reads, holding one entry per CDR3 protein. The table lists 380,000 or so distinct CDR3 sequences, roughly 17% of them singletons. As to time point: newly diagnosed GD, antithyroid drugs for less than 3 months. RNA from PBMCs was the source of the TCR library. The same data also contributed to another study, on T cells in Graves' hyperthyroidism and ophthalmopathy.

The source was peripheral blood mononuclear cells (PBMCs), collected at new diagnosis, from a patient treated with antithyroid drugs. Source of these receptors: a woman between 18 and 29 years old with Graves disease.

This clonotype was seen repeatedly, ten times or more. The genes are TRBV6-1 and TRBJ2-5; D remains ambiguous. The CDR3 loop spans 14 amino acids. Per germline, CDR1 MNHNS and CDR2 SASEGT. V was clipped by 3 bases and J by 2 bases, with 10 bases between them. The CDR3 DNA is TGTGCCAGCAGTGATCCGATGAGACAAGAGACCCAGTACTTC. Translating it yields CASSDPMRQETQYF.

The table lists this clonotype with many counts. The CDR3 here is CASSYSRLAATYNEQFF. CDR3 in DNA: TGTGCCAGCAGTTACTCGAGGTTAGCGGCGACCTACAATGAGCAGTTCTTC. The chain uses TRBV6-2 or TRBV6-3 and TRBJ2-1, with D maybe TRBD2 (6 bases). V was cut by 0 bases and J by 2 bases, with 14 bases left in between. This CDR3 comprises 17 residues. Germline V gene lookup returns CDR1 MNHEY and CDR2 SVGEGT.

This clonotype was found many times. The chain recombines TRBV14 with TRBJ2-1, with TRBD1 matching 8 bases. The V and J ends lost 2 bases and 4 bases, in that order; junction bases with no gene match: 7. The CDR3 spans 16 residues. CDR1 and CDR2 from the germline V gene are SGHDN and FVKESK. The CDR3 DNA reads as TGTGCCAGCAGCCAATTTGGGACAGGCCCATACAATGAGCAGTTCTTC. This codes for CASSQFGTGPYNEQFF.

In this sample, this clonotype turned up a few times. V gene TRBV24-1 combines with J gene TRBJ2-1, with TRBD1 matching 10 bases. Germline CDR1 is KGHDR and CDR2 is SFDVKD. The CDR3 runs to 13 residues. V shed 10 bases and J 6 bases; nucleotides not matched to a gene: 5. CDR3 loop: CATGGQGFNEQFF. DNA of the CDR3: TGTGCCACTGGGGGACAGGGGTTCAATGAGCAGTTCTTC.

The rearrangement joins TRBV19 to TRBJ2-1, with no clear D. The CDR3 extends over 15 amino acids. In germline, CDR1 is LNHDA, CDR2 SQIVND (reference sequence). V was shortened by 5 bases and J by 0 bases, with 11 bases between the two germline ends. The DNA for the CDR3 is TGTGCCAGTAGTTATGACGGTAACTCCTACAATGAGCAGTTCTTC. This gives the protein CASSYDGNSYNEQFF.

This clonotype was found once. V usage is TRBV11-2 and J usage is TRBJ1-1; a weak D match, TRBD1 (6 bases). In germline, CDR1 is SGHAT, CDR2 FQNNGV. This CDR3 is built from 17 residues. V shed 4 bases and J shed 0 bases, with 18 bases lying between them. The CDR3 coding sequence is TGTGCCAGCAGCTCCTTGACAGGTAGAGTGATGAACACTGAAGCTTTCTTT. Amino acid sequence: CASSSLTGRVMNTEAFF.

This clonotype came up many times. This chain's CDR3 is CASSPIAGHTDTQYF. In DNA form, the CDR3 reads TGTGCCAGCTCACCAATAGCGGGGCACACAGATACGCAGTATTTT. The chain carries TRBV18 and TRBJ2-3; 8 bases are a match to TRBD2. V was pared by 2 bases and J by 2 bases, with 3 bases of the junction left unmatched. Looked up from germline, CDR1 is KGHSH and CDR2 is LQKENI. The CDR3 is 15 residues long.

Turning to this clonotype: A much larger clone lies one base from this, so it may be a read error. The genes are TRBV7-2 and TRBJ1-6, with D perhaps TRBD1 (5 bases). This CDR3 contains 16 residues. The V gene lost 8 bases and the J gene lost 14 bases, with 28 bases spanning the gap. In germline, CDR1 is SGHTA, CDR2 FQGNSA. The CDR3 DNA is TGTGCCAGCTGCCTAGGAGACGGGCAGGGCGTATCAACCCTCCACTTT. Protein sequence: CASCLGDGQGVSTLHF.

As concerns this clonotype: A read error is likely, as this CDR3 ends without the conserved phenylalanine or tryptophan. The chain couples TRBV27 to TRBJ1-6; D not certain. Germline V gene lookup returns CDR1 MNHEY and CDR2 SMNVEV (reference sequence). The ends were cut back, 2 bases at V and 5 bases at J, with 7 bases in the middle. CDR3 length: 14 residues. The CDR3 DNA reads TGTGCCAGCAGTTTAGTTGGGGATAATTCACCCCTCCACTCT. Its protein is CASSLVGDNSPLHS.

In this sample, this clonotype turned up many times. The chain combines TRBV12-3 or TRBV12-4 with TRBJ1-5; D not certain. The CDR3 length is 13 residues. V was trimmed by 6 bases and J by 1 base, leaving 7 bases between them. CDR3 sequence (DNA): TGTGCCAGCAGCCCAGGAAGCAATCAGCCCCAGCATTTT. Translated, it gives CASSPGSNQPQHF.

In its sample, this clonotype was seen a few times. The chain carries TRBV28 and TRBJ1-2, with 12 bases identical to TRBD1. The germline V gene encodes CDR1 MDHEN and CDR2 SYDVKM. Germline trimming cut 2 bases from V and 8 bases from J; bases unmatched to any gene: 3. The CDR3 is 14 amino acids. The CDR3 DNA is TGTGCCAGCAGTTTAGGCGGGACAGGGGGCGGCTACACCTTC. This codes for CASSLGGTGGGYTF.

The chain is built from TRBV29-1 and TRBJ2-1; D unclear. CDR3 size: 12 residues. The V and J ends lost 3 bases and 0 bases respectively, with 3 bases between them. The V gene's germline CDR1 is SQVTM and CDR2 ANQGSEA. The CDR3 DNA follows: TGCAGCGTTGAGAGCTCCTACAATGAGCAGTTCTTC. It specifies CSVESSYNEQFF.

This clonotype was observed a few times. V usage is TRBV6-5 and J usage is TRBJ2-1, with D unresolved. Germline CDR1 is MNHEY and CDR2 is SVGAGI. This CDR3 spans 11 amino acids. The germline V and J ends were trimmed by 4 bases and 12 bases, with 10 bases remaining between them. CDR3 sequence reads: CASSWASGQFF. The CDR3, as DNA: TGTGCCAGCAGTTGGGCTAGTGGGCAGTTCTTC.

The CDR3 region is CSAKTSGSSYNEQFF. CDR3 DNA sequence: TGCAGTGCTAAGACTAGCGGGAGTTCCTACAATGAGCAGTTCTTC. This rearrangement joins TRBV20-1 to TRBJ2-1; 12 bases match TRBD2. V was pared by 4 bases and J by 1 base, with 2 bases of the junction left unmatched. Germline assignment: CDR1 DFQATT and CDR2 SNEGSKA (reference sequence). The CDR3 is 15 amino acids.

This clonotype occurred many times. The chain combines TRBV12-3 or TRBV12-4 with TRBJ2-1; no definite D call. The germline V and J ends were trimmed by 6 bases and 7 bases, with 16 bases remaining between them. The CDR3 has 14 amino acids. This chain's CDR3 is CASRYTGSQNEQFF. The CDR3 coding sequence is TGTGCCAGCAGATATACCGGCTCGCAAAATGAGCAGTTCTTC.

This clonotype was seen a handful of times. The chain combines TRBV18 with TRBJ2-7; 12 bases align to TRBD1. The trim removed 3 bases at V and 7 bases at J, leaving 13 bases unmatched. Germline V gene data show CDR1 as KGHSH and CDR2 as LQKENI. The CDR3 has 17 amino acids. CDR3 residues: CASSPKSPGQGAQEQYF. The CDR3 DNA sequence: TGTGCCAGCTCACCTAAATCACCGGGACAGGGGGCTCAAGAGCAGTACTTC.

Many counts were recorded for this clonotype. The rearrangement links TRBV18 to TRBJ2-5; 7 bases align to TRBD1. V was clipped by 2 bases and J by 7 bases; unmatched bases: 7. CDR1 KGHSH and CDR2 LQKENI come from the germline V gene. This CDR3 has 14 amino acids. The CDR3 bases are TGTGCCAGCTCACCATACGACAGGGCCGGGACCCAGTACTTC. Translation: CASSPYDRAGTQYF.

This clonotype was counted many times. The chain's CDR3 is CASNIGTWGMNTEAFF. The DNA for the CDR3 is TGCGCCAGCAACATCGGGACATGGGGGATGAACACTGAAGCTTTCTTT. J is TRBJ1-1 and V is TRBV5-1; tentative D call: TRBD1 (6 bases). V was clipped by 6 bases and J by 0 bases, with 18 bases between them. This CDR3 is built from 16 residues. The germline CDR1 and CDR2 sequences are SGHRS and YFSETQ. Looking up the rest from reference TRBV5-1 and TRBJ1-1 gives the full variable domain: KAGVTQTPRYLIKTRGQQVTLSCSPISGHRSVSWYQQTPGQGLQFLFEYFSETQRNKGNFPGRFSGRQFSNSRSEMNVSTLELGDSALYLCASNIGTWGMNTEAFFGQGTRLTVV.

This clonotype was seen repeatedly, ten times or more. The rearrangement joins TRBV20-1 to TRBJ1-5; tentatively, D is TRBD1 (6 bases). Trimming took off 0 bases at V and 0 bases at J, with 9 bases between the two ends. Germline V lookup: CDR1 DFQATT, CDR2 SNEGSKA (reference sequence). The CDR3 loop spans 15 amino acids. CDR3 loop: CSARDAGASNQPQHF. CDR3 coding DNA: TGCAGTGCTAGAGATGCAGGGGCTAGCAATCAGCCCCAGCATTTT.

This clonotype was recorded once. The chain couples TRBV19 to TRBJ2-1, with D possibly being TRBD1 or TRBD2 (6 bases each). This CDR3 has 13 amino acids. The V end lost 4 bases, the J end lost 9 bases, and 13 bases lay between the germline ends. CDR1 and CDR2 (germline): LNHDA, SQIVND (reference sequence). For the CDR3, the DNA is TGTGCCAGTAGTACGGGGGCTTGGGGTGAGCAGTTCTTC. It translates to CASSTGAWGEQFF.

Ten or more counts support this clonotype. The DNA of the CDR3 is TGTGCCAGCCCGCCCCAACTACTAGCGGGGGGGCCCCAATCCTACGAGCAGTACTTC. As protein: CASPPQLLAGGPQSYEQYF. The rearrangement uses TRBV27 and TRBJ2-7, with 13 nucleotides matching TRBD2. The CDR3 extends over 19 amino acids. Germline CDR1 reads MNHEY; CDR2 reads SMNVEV (reference sequence). Losses at the gene ends were 8 bases for V and 1 base for J; bases not matched to a gene: 17.

This clonotype has at least ten counts. The rearrangement links TRBV18 to TRBJ2-1, with 9 bases matching TRBD2. CDR3 length: 17 residues. Trimming cost V 8 bases and J 6 bases; bases outside gene matches: 17. Germline loops: CDR1 KGHSH, CDR2 LQKENI. The CDR3 loop is CASGREAGGPSVNEQFF. In DNA, the CDR3 is TGTGCCAGCGGCCGGGAGGCGGGAGGGCCCTCCGTCAATGAGCAGTTCTTC.